A single T cell receptor beta chain is shown here with its context. This CDR3 comprises 15 residues. Germline V gives CDR1 MDHEN, CDR2 SYDVKM. The donors were adults (healthy and HIV-negative) with no recent acute infections or vaccinations. Every donor was a Caucasian adult from Nashville, Tennessee. Sorted-subset replicate PCRs used around 220 ng DNA, some 31,000 T cell genomes. Per the study methods: Junction-only immunoSEQ sequences carried no quality scores, so filtering differed. Sequencing used immunoSEQ multiplex PCR; TCRdb keeps in-frame clones, though not all of them. For V, J and clone size, that table is used; D and trimming come from the DNA. The sample lists some 2 million clones, 85% to 95% occurring once. These data are taken from a study of shared clonotypes between healthy human individuals.

The sequencing sample was made of naive CD4+ T cells sorted from blood. As to subset: CD45RA+ positively selected. The sequence came from a man aged 18 to 35 in good health. The gene calls are TRBV28 and TRBJ1-5; no reliable D call. Here the CDR3 reads CLGRTSARGNQPQHF. In nucleotides, the CDR3 is TGTTTAGGCAGGACCAGCGCGCGGGGCAATCAGCCCCAGCATTTT.